The rows below give T cell receptor beta chains drawn from one sample of a study of blood T cell repertoires in COVID-19. Assay used: immunoSEQ multiplex PCR; TCRdb lists only in-frame clones, some missing. The data hold around 500,000 clones, with approximately 85% observed a single time. Sequencing input: peripheral blood. The receptors here all came from a human donor in a cohort sampled during active COVID-19. Each CDR3 is given without its conserved first and last residue. D genes are given only for firm matches.

d_gene | j_gene | v_gene | CDR3aa
TRBD1 | TRBJ1-2 | TRBV27 | ASSPGTGDTRNYGYT
TRBD2 | TRBJ2-7 | TRBV4-2 | ASSQGGGRTTYEQY
NA | TRBJ1-5 | TRBV4-1 | ASSQDPLTGNSNQPQH
TRBD1 | TRBJ1-2 | TRBV10-3 | AISQDRASGYT
NA | TRBJ2-5 | TRBV9 | ASSVDGSRETQY
TRBD2 | TRBJ2-3 | TRBV4-1 | ASSPGLAGSDTQY
NA | TRBJ1-1 | TRBV7-3 | ASSPQGNTEAF
NA | TRBJ2-1 | TRBV7-8 | ASSRGQTNEQF
TRBD1 | TRBJ2-7 | TRBV3-1/TRBV3-2 | ASSQDPGTGTSEQY
NA | TRBJ1-1 | TRBV5-1 | ASSTSMNTEAF
TRBD1 | TRBJ1-6 | TRBV3-1/TRBV3-2 | ASTSQGERNSPLH
NA | TRBJ2-2 | TRBV3-1/TRBV3-2 | ASSTVPEAELF
TRBD1 | TRBJ2-2 | TRBV7-2 | ASSPFDRGGELF
NA | TRBJ1-2 | TRBV28 | ASWGPQGGYT
TRBD2 | TRBJ2-7 | TRBV3-1/TRBV3-2 | ASSQTSGAYEQY
TRBD1 | TRBJ2-5 | TRBV3-1/TRBV3-2 | ASRPDRVLETQY
TRBD2 | TRBJ2-2 | TRBV5-1 | ASSFLAGANTGELF
NA | TRBJ1-5 | TRBV19 | ASSWGGRSNQPQH
TRBD1 | TRBJ1-2 | TRBV6-5 | ASRVSGQIGYT
TRBD2 | TRBJ2-1 | TRBV28 | ASSSPTSGSYNEQF
NA | TRBJ1-1 | TRBV13 | ASSPWGVEHTEAF
TRBD2 | TRBJ2-2 | TRBV27 | ASHAWGTSGFGGTGELF
TRBD2 | TRBJ2-1 | TRBV5-1 | ASSRTSGKAGEQF
TRBD1 | TRBJ1-5 | TRBV28 | ASSGTGGWNQPQH
NA | TRBJ1-1 | TRBV18 | ASSPSRGGLNTEAF
NA | TRBJ1-3 | TRBV29-1 | SVETGADSGNTIY
TRBD2 | TRBJ2-1 | TRBV4-1 | ASSQESRALAGGRNEQF
NA | TRBJ1-1 | TRBV9 | ASSALRGYTEAF
NA | TRBJ1-5 | TRBV7-7 | ASSLSVPQH
TRBD2 | TRBJ2-7 | TRBV5-1 | ASSLTSGSVMYEQY
TRBD2 | TRBJ2-5 | TRBV18 | ASSPGLAGIEETQY
TRBD2 | TRBJ2-3 | TRBV4-3 | ASSQDSRGLADTQY
NA | TRBJ1-1 | TRBV5-4 | ASSPTPGVALNTEAF
TRBD1 | TRBJ1-1 | TRBV5-4 | ASSLPDRVNTEAF
NA | TRBJ1-1 | TRBV19 | ASTLLTGRAEAF
TRBD2 | TRBJ2-5 | TRBV4-1 | ASSQDERGRKTQY
NA | TRBJ1-1 | TRBV6-1 | ASSEWGPVGGEAF
NA | TRBJ1-3 | TRBV7-3 | ASSLLPPGSTGNTIY
TRBD2 | TRBJ2-5 | TRBV19 | ASSPTLLAGSQETQY
NA | TRBJ2-7 | TRBV6-6 | ASSSFSDYEY
TRBD2 | TRBJ2-2 | TRBV12-5 | ASGPGLAAGELF
TRBD1 | TRBJ2-7 | TRBV28 | ASRRTGGPYEQY
NA | TRBJ2-3 | TRBV5-1 | ASSLGQRRDTQY
NA | TRBJ2-3 | TRBV5-5 | ASSTRTEYTQY
TRBD1 | TRBJ1-2 | TRBV11-2 | ASGTGGGYT
NA | TRBJ1-1 | TRBV6-5 | ASSYSRGGRNTEAF
TRBD1 | TRBJ1-1 | TRBV6-5 | ASSYLSGTVNTEAF
NA | TRBJ2-7 | TRBV11-3 | ASSLDAGAFSEQY
NA | TRBJ2-7 | TRBV7-9 | ASSLVGQGHEQY
TRBD1 | TRBJ2-3 | TRBV24-1 | ATSGPSRDRGTDTQY
TRBD2 | TRBJ2-7 | TRBV5-1 | ASSGTPGLAATYEQY
TRBD1 | TRBJ2-3 | TRBV9 | ASSSRTGDTDTQY
TRBD2 | TRBJ2-1 | TRBV18 | ASSRALVGREENEQF
TRBD1 | TRBJ2-3 | TRBV29-1 | SATGQNTDTQY
NA | TRBJ2-6 | TRBV19 | ASGPSSGANVLT